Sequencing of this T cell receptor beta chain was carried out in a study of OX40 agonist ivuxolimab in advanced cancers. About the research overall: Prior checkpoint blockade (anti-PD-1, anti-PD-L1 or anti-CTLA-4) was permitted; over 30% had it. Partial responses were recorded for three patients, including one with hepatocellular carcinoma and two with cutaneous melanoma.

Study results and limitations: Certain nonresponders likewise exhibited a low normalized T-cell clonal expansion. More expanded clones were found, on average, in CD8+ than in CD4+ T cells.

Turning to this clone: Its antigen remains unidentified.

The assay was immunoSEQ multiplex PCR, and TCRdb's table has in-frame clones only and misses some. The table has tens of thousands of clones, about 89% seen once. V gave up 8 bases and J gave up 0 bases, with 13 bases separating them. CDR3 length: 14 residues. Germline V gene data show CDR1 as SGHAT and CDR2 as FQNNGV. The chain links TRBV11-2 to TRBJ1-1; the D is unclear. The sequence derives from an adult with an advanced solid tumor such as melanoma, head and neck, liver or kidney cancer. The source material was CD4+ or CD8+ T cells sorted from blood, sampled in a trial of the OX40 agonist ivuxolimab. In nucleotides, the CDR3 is TGTGCCAGCGACGAGACACCAATGAACACTGAAGCTTTCTTT. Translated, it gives CASDETPMNTEAFF. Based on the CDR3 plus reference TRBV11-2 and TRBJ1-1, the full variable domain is EAGVAQSPRYKIIEKRQSVAFWCNPISGHATLYWYQQILGQGPKLLIQFQNNGVVDDSQLPKDRFSAERLKGVDSTLKIQPAKLEDSAVYLCASDETPMNTEAFFGQGTRLTVV.